Detailed here is one T cell receptor (beta chain). PBMC libraries mostly used around 0.5 ug of input genomic DNA, with six replicates per sample. Assay used: immunoSEQ multiplex PCR; TCRdb lists only in-frame clones, some missing. The sample has some 15,000 clones; 70% to 80% are singletons. The trim removed 5 bases at V and 4 bases at J, leaving 7 bases unmatched. CDR3 length equals 15 residues. Germline V lookup: CDR1 SEHNR, CDR2 FQNEAQ (reference sequence). The patients had HPV-negative, locally advanced oral cavity squamous cell carcinoma. This sample was taken from a study of neoadjuvant anti-PD-1 for oral cavity cancer.

The chain links TRBV7-9 to TRBJ1-1; 10 nucleotides agree with TRBD1. The material sequenced was PBMCs, taken before nivolumab (anti-PD-1) treatment. The TCR originated in a person aged 35 to 85 with oral cavity squamous cell carcinoma. CDR3 bases: TGTGCCAGCAGCACCCGGGACAGGGGATTCACTGAAGCTTTCTTT. Its protein product is CASSTRDRGFTEAFF. The variable domain in full, completed from reference TRBV7-9 and TRBJ1-1, reads DTGVSQNPRHKITKRGQNVTFRCDPISEHNRLYWYRQTLGQGPEFLTYFQNEAQLEKSRLLSDRFSAERPKGSFSTLEIQRTEQGDSAMYLCASSTRDRGFTEAFFGQGTRLTVV.